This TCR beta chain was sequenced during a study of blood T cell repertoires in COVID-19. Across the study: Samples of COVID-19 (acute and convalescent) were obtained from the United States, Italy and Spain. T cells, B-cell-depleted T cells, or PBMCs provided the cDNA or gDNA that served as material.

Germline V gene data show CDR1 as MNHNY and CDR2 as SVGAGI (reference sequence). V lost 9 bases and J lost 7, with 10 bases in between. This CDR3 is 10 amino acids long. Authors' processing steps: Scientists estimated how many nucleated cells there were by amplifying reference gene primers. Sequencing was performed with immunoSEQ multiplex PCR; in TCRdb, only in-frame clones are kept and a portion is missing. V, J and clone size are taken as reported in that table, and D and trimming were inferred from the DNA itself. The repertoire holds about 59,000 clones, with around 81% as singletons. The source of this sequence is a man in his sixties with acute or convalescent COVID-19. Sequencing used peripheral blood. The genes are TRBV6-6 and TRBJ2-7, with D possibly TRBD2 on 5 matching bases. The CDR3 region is CAREPGEQYF. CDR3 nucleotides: TGTGCCAGAGAACCGGGGGAGCAGTACTTC.